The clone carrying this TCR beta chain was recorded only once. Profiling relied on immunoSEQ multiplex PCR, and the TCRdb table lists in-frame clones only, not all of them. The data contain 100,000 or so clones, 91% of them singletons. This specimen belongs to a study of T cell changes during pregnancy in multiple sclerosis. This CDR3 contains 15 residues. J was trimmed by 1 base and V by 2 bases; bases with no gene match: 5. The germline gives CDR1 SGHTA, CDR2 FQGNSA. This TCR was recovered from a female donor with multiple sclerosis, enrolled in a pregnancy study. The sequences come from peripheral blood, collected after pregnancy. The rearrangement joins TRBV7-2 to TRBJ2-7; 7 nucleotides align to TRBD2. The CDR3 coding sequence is TGTGCCAGCAGCTTAACGGCGGGGGAGTCCTACGAGCAGTACTTC. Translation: CASSLTAGESYEQYF. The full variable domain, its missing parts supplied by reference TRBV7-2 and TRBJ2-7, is GAGVSQSPSNKVTEKGKDVELRCDPISGHTALYWYRQSLGQGLEFLIYFQGNSAPDKSGLPSDRFSAERTGGSVSTLTIQRTQQEDSAVYLCASSLTAGESYEQYFGPGTRLTVT.